Detailed here is one T cell receptor (beta chain). TCR beta sequencing covered blood CD8+ and CD4+ T cells. The recently defined diagnostic criteria for definite or probable disease were met by the Susac syndrome patients. This specimen comes from a study of CD8 T cells in Susac syndrome. RNA totalling roughly 0.45 to 1 ug underwent reverse transcription with random hexamers. TCRdb re-analysed the immunoSEQ multiplex PCR reads in MiXCR, keeping a single row per CDR3 protein. This table holds about 130,000 distinct CDR3 sequences, around 94% found once. The CDR3 extends over 18 amino acids. Looked up from germline, CDR1 is DFQATT and CDR2 is SNEGSKA (reference sequence). The J segment lost 2 bases and the V segment lost 0 bases, leaving 11 bases of the junction unmatched.

This chain uses TRBV20-1 with TRBJ2-3, with 10 nucleotides matching TRBD2. Source material: CD8+ T cells from PBMCs. This receptor was identified in a human donor with Susac syndrome. The CDR3 coding sequence is TGCAGTGCTAGAGATACTATCCCAGCGGGAGGGATCACAGATACGCAGTATTTT. Its translation: CSARDTIPAGGITDTQYF.